The rows below give T cell receptor beta chains drawn from one sample of a study of beta chain features in type 1 diabetes. Data came from immunoSEQ multiplex PCR; TCRdb stores just in-frame clones and leaves some out. The sample consists of hundreds of thousands of clones, 11% to 15% of them appearing once. Sequenced: naive CD4+ T cells from blood. The receptors shown here come from a man younger than 35 with type 1 diabetes. CDR3s leave out the opening cysteine and the closing phenylalanine or tryptophan.

V,CDR3
TRBV9,ASSVDSGANQETQY
TRBV19,ASSIIRGELF
TRBV13,ASSLGAAKTYNEQF
TRBV4-3,ASSQVPRETYNSPLH
TRBV4-1,ASSPPWENTIY
TRBV2,ASSVLQTNTGELF
TRBV5-1,ASSFGGTGNEKLF
TRBV6-5,ASSYLSGGLGQGYT
TRBV4-2,ASSQEPSRSSYNEQF
TRBV5-4,ASSDPAGPQETQY
TRBV29-1,SAPIGVTDTQY
TRBV30,AWSESGAGGYT
TRBV27,ASSFTTGEQY
TRBV9,ASSQDWEWRQGAYEQY
TRBV19,ASSMALAGLNEQF
TRBV19,ASSIDRGSSYNEQF
TRBV5-6,ASSFPGHFTYEQY
TRBV7-2,ASSLAGPNTIY
TRBV4-2,ASSQDTAGSFVDEQF